The rows below give T cell receptor beta chains drawn from one sample of a study of blood T cells in healthy people across ages. TCRdb fed the 5' RACE reads into MiXCR, producing one record per CDR3 protein. The data contain some 710,000 distinct CDR3 sequences, about a fifth of them singletons. The sequencing sample was made of blood. All receptors come from an older man in good health. The CDR3 runs from the conserved cysteine through the conserved F or W. The D gene is left open where the match is weak. The listing skips clone size in some rows; elsewhere it reads once, few, many or a size class.

cdr3_nt,cdr3_aa,v_call,clone_size,d_call,j_call
TGCAGTGAAGGCGCCAATATGGACGAGCAGTACTTC,CSEGANMDEQYF,TRBV20-1,few,.,TRBJ2-7
TGTGCCAGCAGTTACGGACTAGCGGGGGGTCAAGAGACCCAGTACTTC,CASSYGLAGGQETQYF,TRBV6-2/TRBV6-3,many,TRBD2,TRBJ2-5
TGTGCCAGTAAACAGGGGCGGACAGATACGCAGTATTTT,CASKQGRTDTQYF,TRBV19,.,TRBD1,TRBJ2-3
TGTGCCAGCAGTTTACTCAGGATGCGGACTGAAGCTTTCTTT,CASSLLRMRTEAFF,TRBV12-3/TRBV12-4,once,.,TRBJ1-1
TGTAGTGCCCGTCGATCTAGCGGGAGAGGGACAGATACGCAGTATTTT,CSARRSSGRGTDTQYF,TRBV20-1,.,TRBD2,TRBJ2-3
TGTGCCAGCAGCCCCGGGACCGAGGTTGAAAAACTGTTTTTT,CASSPGTEVEKLFF,TRBV7-9,.,.,TRBJ1-4
TGCGCCAGCAGCTCGGGGGGGAGCTCCTATAATTCACCCCTCCACTTT,CASSSGGSSYNSPLHF,TRBV5-1,.,.,TRBJ1-6
TGTGCCAGCAGCGTAGAGGAAGGGGGCGGGTATGGCTACACCTTC,CASSVEEGGGYGYTF,TRBV9,few,TRBD1,TRBJ1-2
TGTGCCAGCAGCCCTGACAGAACTGGGGCCAACGTCCTGACTTTC,CASSPDRTGANVLTF,TRBV4-2,.,.,TRBJ2-6
TGTGCCAGCAGCCTACTATCCGGGTCTAACACCGGGGAGCTGTTTTTT,CASSLLSGSNTGELFF,TRBV11-2,.,.,TRBJ2-2
TGCAGTGCTAGCCCGGGAGCGGAGGACATTCAGTACTTC,CSASPGAEDIQYF,TRBV20-1,few,.,TRBJ2-4
TGTGCCAGCAGCCAAGAGAACTCAAACTATGGCTGCACCTTC,CASSQENSNYGCTF,TRBV3-1,.,.,TRBJ1-2
TGTGCCAGCAGTTACCGGCGACAGGGGTATGGCTACACCTTC,CASSYRRQGYGYTF,TRBV6-2/TRBV6-3,.,TRBD1,TRBJ1-2
TGCAGCGCAATGGACAGAACCAATCAGCCCCAGCATTTT,CSAMDRTNQPQHF,TRBV29-1,.,.,TRBJ1-5
TGTGCCAGCATCAGGGACCGAGGCTACATGGAAGCTTTCTTT,CASIRDRGYMEAFF,TRBV7-9,.,.,TRBJ1-1
TGTGCCAGCAGCGTAGGGGACTATAATTCACCCCTCCACTTT,CASSVGDYNSPLHF,TRBV9,.,.,TRBJ1-6
TGTGCCAGCAGCGGAGGACTACACTCCTACAATGAGCAGTTCTTC,CASSGGLHSYNEQFF,TRBV9,.,.,TRBJ2-1
TGTGCCAGCAGCTTCCTAAGCTCTATGAATGAGCAGTCCTTC,CASSFLSSMNEQSF,TRBV7-6,.,.,TRBJ2-7
TGTGCCAGCGCGCAGGGGGCTGGTGAGACCCAGTACTTC,CASAQGAGETQYF,TRBV7-9,few,TRBD1,TRBJ2-5
TGCAGTGCTAGCGGGAGACCTTTCGATACGCAGTATTTT,CSASGRPFDTQYF,TRBV20-1,few,.,TRBJ2-3
TGCGCCAGCAGTGAGTCAACAGGGATAGAGACCCAGTACTTC,CASSESTGIETQYF,TRBV10-1,.,.,TRBJ2-5
TGTGCCAGCAGCTTATCCGGCAGGAACTACGAGCAGTACTTC,CASSLSGRNYEQYF,TRBV7-2,few,.,TRBJ2-7
TGTGCCAGCAGAGGACTAGCGGGAGTGGTCTACAATGAGCAGTTCTTC,CASRGLAGVVYNEQFF,TRBV6-5,.,TRBD2,TRBJ2-1
TGTGCCAGCAGCTTATCGCTACACGCAGATACGCAGTATTTT,CASSLSLHADTQYF,TRBV7-3,.,.,TRBJ2-3
TGTGCCAGCAGCTTAAGGCAGGGGTCCGCTGAAGCTTTCTTT,CASSLRQGSAEAFF,TRBV7-9,few,.,TRBJ1-1